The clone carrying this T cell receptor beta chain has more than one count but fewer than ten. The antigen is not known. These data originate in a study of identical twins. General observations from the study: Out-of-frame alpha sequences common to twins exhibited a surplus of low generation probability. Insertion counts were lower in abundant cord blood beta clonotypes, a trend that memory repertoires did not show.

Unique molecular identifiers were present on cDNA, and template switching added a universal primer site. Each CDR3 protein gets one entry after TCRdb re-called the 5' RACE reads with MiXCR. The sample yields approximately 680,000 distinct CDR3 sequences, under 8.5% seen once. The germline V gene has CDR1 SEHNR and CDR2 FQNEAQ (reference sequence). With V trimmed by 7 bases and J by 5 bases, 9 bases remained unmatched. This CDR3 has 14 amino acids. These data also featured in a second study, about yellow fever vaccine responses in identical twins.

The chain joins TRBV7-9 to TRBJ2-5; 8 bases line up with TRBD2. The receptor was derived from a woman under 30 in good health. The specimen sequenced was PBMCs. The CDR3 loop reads CASTPREGTETQYF. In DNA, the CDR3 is TGTGCCAGCACCCCCCGGGAGGGGACGGAGACCCAGTACTTC.